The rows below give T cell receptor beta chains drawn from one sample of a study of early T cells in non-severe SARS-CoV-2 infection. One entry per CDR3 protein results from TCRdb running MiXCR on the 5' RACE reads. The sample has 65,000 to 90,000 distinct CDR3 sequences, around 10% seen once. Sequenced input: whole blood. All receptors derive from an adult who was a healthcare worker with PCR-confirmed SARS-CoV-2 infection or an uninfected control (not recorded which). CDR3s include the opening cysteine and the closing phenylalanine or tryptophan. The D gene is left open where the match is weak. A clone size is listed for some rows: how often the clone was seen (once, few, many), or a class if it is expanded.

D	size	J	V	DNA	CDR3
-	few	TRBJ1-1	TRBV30	TGTGCCTGGAGTGTCCTGTTGGAGACTGAAGCTTTCTTT	CAWSVLLETEAFF
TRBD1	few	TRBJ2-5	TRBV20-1	TGCAGTGCTAGACAGGGGGCTAACCAAGAGACCCAGTACTTC	CSARQGANQETQYF
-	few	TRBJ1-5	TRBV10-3	TGTGCCATCAGTGAGTCGTCGGGACGGGAAAATCAGCCCCAGCATTTT	CAISESSGRENQPQHF
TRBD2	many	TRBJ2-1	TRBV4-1	TGCGCCAGCAGCCAAGTTGGCGGGAGAAGCTCCTACAATGAGCAGTTCTTC	CASSQVGGRSSYNEQFF
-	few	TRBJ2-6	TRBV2	TGTGCCAGCACCCGAGAGGGCACTGGGGCCAACGTCCTGACTTTC	CASTREGTGANVLTF
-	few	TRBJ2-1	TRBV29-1	TGCAGCGTTGACAGCATCGGTGAGCAGTTCTTC	CSVDSIGEQFF
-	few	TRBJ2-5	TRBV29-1	TGCAGCGTTGAGGGTGTGAAGGATCAGGAGACCCAGTACTTC	CSVEGVKDQETQYF
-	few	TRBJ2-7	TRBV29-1	TGCAGCGTTGAAGGGACCGCCACCCATTACGAGCAGTACTTC	CSVEGTATHYEQYF
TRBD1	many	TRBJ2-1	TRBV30	TGTGCCTGGAGTAAACCCCGGGACAGGGGACCCAGCAGGCAGTTCTTC	CAWSKPRDRGPSRQFF
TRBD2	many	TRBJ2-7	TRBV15	TGTGCCACCAGCATTCTAGCTAGCGGGGGGGCCTACGAGCAGTACTTC	CATSILASGGAYEQYF
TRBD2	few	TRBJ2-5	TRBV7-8	TGTGCCAGCAGCTTCTCTAGCGGGAGTGAGACCCAGTACTTC	CASSFSSGSETQYF
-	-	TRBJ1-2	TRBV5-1	TGCGCCAGCAGCTTGGGAGGGGCTAACTATGGCTACACCTTC	CASSLGGANYGYTF
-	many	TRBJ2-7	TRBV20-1	TGCAGTGCTAGAGCCGGAAGGAACTACGAGCAGTACTTC	CSARAGRNYEQYF
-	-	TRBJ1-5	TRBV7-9	TGTGCCAGCAGCCCCGACGGGAATCAGCCCCAGCATTTT	CASSPDGNQPQHF
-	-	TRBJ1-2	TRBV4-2	TGTGCCAGCAGCCAAGGGGCCGGGACTTATGGCTACACCTTC	CASSQGAGTYGYTF
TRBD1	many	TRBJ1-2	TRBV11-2	TGTGCCAGCAGCTTAGCGGCAGGGGGTTACTATGGCTACACCTTC	CASSLAAGGYYGYTF
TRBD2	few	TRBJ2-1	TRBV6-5	TGTGCCATCGGGGGAGGGACGAACCTCTTGGAGCAGTTCTTC	CAIGGGTNLLEQFF
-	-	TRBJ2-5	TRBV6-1	TGTGCCAGCACAGCGAGAGAGACCCAGTACTTC	CASTARETQYF
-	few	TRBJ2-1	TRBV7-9	TGTGCCAGCAGCTTGTCCTCCTACAATGAGCAGTTCTTC	CASSLSSYNEQFF
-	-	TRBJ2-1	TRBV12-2	TGTGCAAGTCGCTTAGCGAACCGCCCGACAGTTTACAATGAGCAGTTCTTC	CASRLANRPTVYNEQFF
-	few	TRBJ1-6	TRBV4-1	TGCGCCAGCAGCCAAGTCGGGGCTCGGGTTTCACCCCTCCACTTT	CASSQVGARVSPLHF
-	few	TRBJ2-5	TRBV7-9	TGTGCCACCCAGCTGTGGGAGACCCAGTACTTC	CATQLWETQYF
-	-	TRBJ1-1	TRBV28	TGTGCCAGCAGCCTTGGTATGAACACTGAAGCTTTCTTT	CASSLGMNTEAFF
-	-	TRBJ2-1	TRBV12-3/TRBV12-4	TGTGCCAGCACCCGGTGGCTGGATGAGCAGTTCTTC	CASTRWLDEQFF
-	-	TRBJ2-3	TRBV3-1	TGTGCCAGCAGCCAAGATCCGGGTAGCACAGATACGCAGTATTTT	CASSQDPGSTDTQYF
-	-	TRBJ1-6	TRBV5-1	TGCGCCAGCAGCTTGGAAGGCTCACCCCTCCACTTT	CASSLEGSPLHF
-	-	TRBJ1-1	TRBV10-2	TGCGCCAGCAGTGCTCTACAACTGAACACTGAAGCTTTCTTT	CASSALQLNTEAFF
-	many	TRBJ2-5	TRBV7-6	TGTGCCAGCAGCCTGGCCCGAGTGAGGGGAGAGACCCAGTACTTC	CASSLARVRGETQYF
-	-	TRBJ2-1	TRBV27	TGTGCCAGCAGTTCCACGCGGGGTGCCAATGAGCAGTTCTTC	CASSSTRGANEQFF
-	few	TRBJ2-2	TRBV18	TGTGCCAGCTCATCGGACCTCACCGGGGAGCTGTTTTTT	CASSSDLTGELFF
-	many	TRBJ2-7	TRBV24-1	TGTGCCACCAGTGACTCCACAGGGCCCTACGAGCAGTACTTC	CATSDSTGPYEQYF
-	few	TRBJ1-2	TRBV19	TGTGCCAGTAGTATTCCCGGACTGAACTATGGCTACACCTTC	CASSIPGLNYGYTF
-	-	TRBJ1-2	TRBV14	TGTGCCAGCAGCCAAGCTGGGAACTATGGCTACACCTTC	CASSQAGNYGYTF
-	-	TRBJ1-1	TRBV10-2	TGCGCCAGCAGTGAGTTGGTTAGAACTGAAGCTTTCTTT	CASSELVRTEAFF
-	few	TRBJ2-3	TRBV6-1	TGTGCCAGCAGTGAAGCGATTGTGAGAGCAGATACGCAGTATTTT	CASSEAIVRADTQYF
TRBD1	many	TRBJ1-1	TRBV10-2	TGCGCCAGCAGTGACCCGCAGGGGGAGAGGACTGAAGCTTTCTTT	CASSDPQGERTEAFF
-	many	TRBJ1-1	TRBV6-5	TGTGCCAGCACGAGTACGGGGTGGACTGAAGCTTTCTTT	CASTSTGWTEAFF
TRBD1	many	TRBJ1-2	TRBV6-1	TGTGCCAGCAGTGAAGTGTCAACAGGGGGCTATGGCTACACCTTC	CASSEVSTGGYGYTF
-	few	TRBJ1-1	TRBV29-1	TGCAGCGGAAGAAGGGCAGGTGAAGCTTTCTTT	CSGRRAGEAFF
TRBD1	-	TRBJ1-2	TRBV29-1	TGCAGCGTTTCCGGGCTCCACGTACAGGGGGGGATTAACTATGGCTACACCTTC	CSVSGLHVQGGINYGYTF
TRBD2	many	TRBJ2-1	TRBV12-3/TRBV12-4	TGTGCCAGCAGTTCCGGGACTAGCGGGAAACGGGGTGTGAATGAGCAGTTCTTC	CASSSGTSGKRGVNEQFF
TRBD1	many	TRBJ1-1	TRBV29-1	TGCAGCGTTGAAGCAGTCTTAGGGTACAGGGGCACTGAAGCTTTCTTT	CSVEAVLGYRGTEAFF
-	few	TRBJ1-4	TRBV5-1	TGCGCCAGCAGCTTGGTCCGAAACTCTAATGAAAAACTGTTTTTT	CASSLVRNSNEKLFF
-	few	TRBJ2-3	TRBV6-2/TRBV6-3	TGTGCCAGCAGTTACGACGGTGCAGATACGCAGTATTTT	CASSYDGADTQYF
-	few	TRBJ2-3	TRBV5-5	TGTGCCAGCAGCTCCGGGGCATCAGATACGCAGTATTTT	CASSSGASDTQYF
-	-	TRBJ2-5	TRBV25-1	TGTGCCAAGCCATCTGAGACCCAGTACTTC	CAKPSETQYF
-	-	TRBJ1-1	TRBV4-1	TGCGCCAGCAGCCAAGAATTCCGGTCGGAGAACACTGAAGCTTTCTTT	CASSQEFRSENTEAFF
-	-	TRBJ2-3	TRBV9	TGTGCCAGCAGCGTAGGGCTGGCGGGGAAGACAGATACGCAGTATTTT	CASSVGLAGKTDTQYF
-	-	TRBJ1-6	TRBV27	TGTGCCAGCCGCCGGGGTTTGGCCCTCCACTTT	CASRRGLALHF
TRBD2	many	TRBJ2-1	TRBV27	TGTGCCAGCGGAAGCGGGAGGGCAAAGGGGAATGAGCAGTTCTTC	CASGSGRAKGNEQFF
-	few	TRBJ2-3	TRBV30	TGTGCCTGGAGTCAGGGCGGCCAGAGGGGAGATACGCAGTATTTT	CAWSQGGQRGDTQYF
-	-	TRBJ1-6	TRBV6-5	TGTGCCAGCAGGGAAGCGATCTATAATTCACCCCTCCACTTT	CASREAIYNSPLHF
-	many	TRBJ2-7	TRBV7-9	TGTGCCAGCGGACGAGGGCGCGGAGACTCCTACGAGCAGTACTTC	CASGRGRGDSYEQYF
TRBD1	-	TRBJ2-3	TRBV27	TGTGCCAGCAGCTATCAGGGGGCGGATACGCAGTATTTT	CASSYQGADTQYF
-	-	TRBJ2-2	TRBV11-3	TGTGCCAGCAGCCCCTGGGCCTTTGTACGTACCGGGGAGCTGTTTTTT	CASSPWAFVRTGELFF